The rows below give T cell receptor beta chains drawn from one sample of a study of cytomegalovirus exposure and HLA in healthy donors. Profiled with immunoSEQ multiplex PCR; TCRdb holds only in-frame clones, not every one. The sample shows just under 150,000 clones, 80% of them seen only once. Sample: PBMCs. These receptors all stem from a woman aged 25 to 39 in good health and CMV-seronegative. Each CDR3 is given with its conserved first and last residue. D genes are given only for firm matches. Size is stated for part of the rows, as once, few or many counts, or as a class when the clone is expanded.

J | V | length | D | size | DNA | CDR3
TRBJ2-1 | TRBV10-2 | 14 | NA | NA | TGCGCCAGCAGCGAGGAGTTGAGCTACAATGAGCAGTTCTTC | CASSEELSYNEQFF
TRBJ1-5 | TRBV13 | 15 | TRBD1 | NA | TGTGCCAGCAGCTTAGGTCGCCAGGGGGATCAGCCCCAGCATTTT | CASSLGRQGDQPQHF
TRBJ2-5 | TRBV7-3 | 14 | NA | NA | TGTGCCAGCAGCCCCACGGGACTCGGGGAGACCCAGTACTTC | CASSPTGLGETQYF
TRBJ2-7 | TRBV11-2 | 18 | TRBD2 | once | TGTGCCAGCAGCCCCCGGGAGGGTCCAAACCCGAGCTCCTACGAGCAGTACTTC | CASSPREGPNPSSYEQYF
TRBJ1-5 | TRBV30 | 16 | NA | NA | TGTGCCTGGAGTGAAACGGGAGGGTATAGCAATCAGCCCCAGCATTTT | CAWSETGGYSNQPQHF
TRBJ1-2 | TRBV5-1 | 15 | NA | NA | TGCGCCAGCAGCTTGGAAACTGCAGGGATCTATGGCTACACCTTC | CASSLETAGIYGYTF
TRBJ2-2 | TRBV5-1 | 16 | TRBD1 | NA | TGCGCCAGCAGCCTTCGACAGGGGAAGAACACCGGGGAGCTGTTTTTT | CASSLRQGKNTGELFF
TRBJ2-2 | TRBV7-2 | 16 | TRBD2 | few | TGTGCCAGCAGGCCATCCGGACTAGCGTACACCGGGGAGCTGTTTTTT | CASRPSGLAYTGELFF
TRBJ1-5 | TRBV30 | 13 | NA | NA | TGTGCCTGGAGTGTGGCCCAGGATGAGCCCCAGCATTTT | CAWSVAQDEPQHF
TRBJ2-5 | TRBV7-2 | 17 | TRBD1 | NA | TGTGCCAGCAGCTTAGGTCTACGGACAGGGGGTCAAGAGACCCAGTACTTC | CASSLGLRTGGQETQYF
TRBJ1-3 | TRBV15 | 18 | NA | NA | TGTGCCACCAGCAGAGATCTGCCTAAACAGGACTCTGGAAACACCATATATTTT | CATSRDLPKQDSGNTIYF
TRBJ2-5 | TRBV5-4 | 16 | NA | NA | TGTGCCAGCAGCTTGGATTCCGGGACTCCGGACGGGACCCAGTACTTC | CASSLDSGTPDGTQYF
TRBJ2-7 | TRBV5-1 | 17 | TRBD2 | NA | TGCGCCAGCAGCTTTCTGGGACTAGCGGGGGCTACCTACGAGCAGTACTTC | CASSFLGLAGATYEQYF
TRBJ1-1 | TRBV7-2 | 14 | TRBD1 | NA | TGTGCCAGCAGCGAACAGGGGCGAGGTGTCCAAGCTTTCTTT | CASSEQGRGVQAFF
TRBJ1-2 | TRBV4-1 | 14 | NA | few | TGCGCCAGCAGCCAAGAAACAGCTAACTATGGCTACACCTTC | CASSQETANYGYTF
TRBJ1-1 | TRBV28 | 15 | NA | NA | TGTGCCAGCAGATCTTACGCAGACAGGAACACTGAAGCTTTCTTT | CASRSYADRNTEAFF
TRBJ1-2 | TRBV30 | 11 | NA | once | TGTGCCTGGAGTGTAGAGTATGGCTACACCTTC | CAWSVEYGYTF
TRBJ2-5 | TRBV11-3 | 17 | NA | NA | TGTGCCAGCAGCTTAGGCGGCTCCACAACCTCTCAAGAGACCCAGTACTTC | CASSLGGSTTSQETQYF
TRBJ2-7 | TRBV7-9 | 13 | NA | NA | TGTGCCAGCAGGGAGGGGGGGGCCTACGAGCAGTACTTC | CASREGGAYEQYF
TRBJ1-1 | TRBV19 | 18 | TRBD1 | NA | TGTGCCAGTAGTCGAGGTATCCTCGGACAGGGTAAGAACACTGAAGCTTTCTTT | CASSRGILGQGKNTEAFF
TRBJ1-1 | TRBV5-1 | 13 | NA | NA | TGCGCCAGCAGCGACCAGAGGAAAACTGAAGCTTTCTTT | CASSDQRKTEAFF
TRBJ2-3 | TRBV5-1 | 16 | NA | NA | TGCGCCAGCAGCTTGGAAGCGGTGAGGGGCACAGATACGCAGTATTTT | CASSLEAVRGTDTQYF
TRBJ2-5 | TRBV19 | 14 | TRBD2 | NA | TGTGCCACCGCTAGCGGGAGGGCCCGAGAGACCCAGTACTTC | CATASGRARETQYF
TRBJ2-7 | TRBV12-2 | 21 | NA | NA | TGTGCAAGTCGCTTAGCGGTTACGGGGTATGGGAGGTCCTCCCGGCCCTACGAGCAGTACTTC | CASRLAVTGYGRSSRPYEQYF
TRBJ2-6 | TRBV11-3 | 18 | NA | NA | TGTGCCAGCAGCCCCTCAGGGGCTGGAGACTCTGGGGCCAACGTCCTGACTTTC | CASSPSGAGDSGANVLTF
TRBJ2-3 | TRBV7-3 | 17 | TRBD2 | NA | TGTGCCAGCAGCTTCGGACTAGCCGGTTTTACGGGAGATACGCAGTATTTT | CASSFGLAGFTGDTQYF
TRBJ2-3 | TRBV29-1 | 15 | NA | NA | TGCAGCGTTGAAGATCTAGGGGTAGGGACAGATACGCAGTATTTT | CSVEDLGVGTDTQYF
TRBJ1-2 | TRBV6-6 | 14 | NA | NA | TGTGCCAGCAGCCAGGAGGGAAGCCTCTATGGCTACACCTTC | CASSQEGSLYGYTF
TRBJ2-5 | TRBV2 | 16 | TRBD2 | once | TGTGCCAGCAGTTTTATACTAGCGGGAGTAAAAGAGACCCAGTACTTC | CASSFILAGVKETQYF
TRBJ2-7 | TRBV18 | 11 | NA | NA | TGTGCCAGCTCAGCGGGCCCCGAGCAGTACTTC | CASSAGPEQYF
TRBJ2-3 | TRBV7-7 | 15 | NA | NA | TGTGCCAGCAGCCTAACCCGACGAGCCGGGGATACGCAGTATTTT | CASSLTRRAGDTQYF
TRBJ1-5 | TRBV5-6 | 16 | NA | few | TGTGCCAGCAGCTTGGGTGCCCTCGGTTTCAATCAGCCCCAGCATTTT | CASSLGALGFNQPQHF
TRBJ2-7 | TRBV14 | 11 | NA | NA | TGTGCCAGCAGCGCGACCTACGAGCAGTACTTC | CASSATYEQYF
TRBJ2-7 | TRBV25-1 | 15 | TRBD1 | NA | TGTGCCAGCAGTGAACACCGACAGGGGTTCGACGAGCAGTACTTC | CASSEHRQGFDEQYF
TRBJ2-1 | TRBV5-5 | 17 | TRBD2 | NA | TGTGCCAGCAGCCTATCTAGCGGGAGGGCCTCCTACAATGAGCAGTTCTTC | CASSLSSGRASYNEQFF
TRBJ2-1 | TRBV25-1 | 14 | NA | NA | TGTGCCAGCAGTGAGGCGGACTCCTACAATGAGCAGTTCTTC | CASSEADSYNEQFF
TRBJ2-3 | TRBV7-8 | 15 | NA | NA | TGTGCCAGCAGCTTAGTAGCCCCTAGCACAGATACGCAGTATTTT | CASSLVAPSTDTQYF
TRBJ2-7 | TRBV4-1 | 14 | NA | NA | TGCGCCAGCAGCTTCCCGGGACGGCGGGGAGAGCAGTACTTC | CASSFPGRRGEQYF
TRBJ2-1 | TRBV4-2 | 14 | TRBD2 | NA | TGTGCCAGCAGCCAAGGACTAGCGGGACGGGATGGGTTCTTC | CASSQGLAGRDGFF
TRBJ2-1 | TRBV5-3 | 15 | TRBD1 | once | TGTGCCAGAAGCCCCACGAGGGACAGCTACAATGAGCAGTTCTTC | CARSPTRDSYNEQFF